Below, 25 T cell receptor beta chains from the same sample are listed, as sequenced in a study of T cell responses to AZD1222 COVID-19 vaccine (dated by TCRdb to about 2021). What this sample's time point label stands for: baseline before first vaccination. The library relied on the immunoSEQ multiplex PCR assay. Not all clones reach the TCRdb copy of this immuneACCESS table, which keeps in-frame sequences only. Checked studies attribute under half of the gap to unresolved V genes and leave the rest unexplained. The sample profile shows 140,000 to 150,000 clones; approximately 88% of them were found once. Roughly 16% of the sample rests with the top ten. The sequencing here drew on peripheral blood, taken on day 0 of AZD1222 vaccination. The origin of the receptors is an adult in good health.

V usage is TRBV6-4 and J usage is TRBJ1-4; perhaps TRBD1 as D (6 bases). V lost 6 bases, J lost 1 base, and 12 bases lay in between. This CDR3 contains 15 residues. CDR1 is MRHNA and CDR2 is SNTAGT in the germline V gene. The CDR3 reads CASRAQGRTNEKLFF. The DNA of the CDR3 is TGTGCCAGCAGAGCACAGGGAAGAACTAATGAAAAACTGTTTTTT.

Remarks on this clone: Additional DNA sequences in this sample encode the identical CDR3. The chain joins TRBV12-3 or TRBV12-4 to TRBJ2-7; D perhaps matches TRBD1 (6 bases). V lost 6 bases, J lost 2 bases, and 11 bases lay in between. The CDR3 has 13 residues. CDR3 nucleotide sequence: TGTGCCAGCAGGCCTACAGGGACCTACGAGCAGTACTTC. It translates to CASRPTGTYEQYF.

The chain is built from TRBV18 and TRBJ2-7, with TRBD1 as a possible D gene (5 bases). V was pared by 0 bases and J by 2 bases, with 8 bases between. Germline V gene sequence: CDR1 KGHSH, CDR2 LQKENI. The CDR3 is made up of 14 amino acids. The CDR3 sequence: CASSPPEGAYEQYF. The DNA of the CDR3 is TGTGCCAGCTCACCACCGGAAGGGGCCTACGAGCAGTACTTC.

V and J are TRBV4-3 and TRBJ2-1; possible D gene TRBD1, 8 bases. This CDR3 is 16 amino acids long. Germline V gives CDR1 LGHNA, CDR2 YSLEER. V lost 0 bases to trimming and J lost 3 bases, with 12 bases between them. CDR3 bases: TGCGCCAGCAGCCAAGATTACAGGGGGGGCTACAATGAGCAGTTCTTC. Its translation is CASSQDYRGGYNEQFF.

The chain has TRBV2 and TRBJ2-1; 13 bases are shared with TRBD2. CDR1 and CDR2 from the germline V gene are SNHLY and FYNNEI. This CDR3 region has 15 residues. Trimming removed 6 bases from V and 6 bases from J; junction bases left unmatched: 5. The CDR3 region is CASRVLAGGPNEQFF. CDR3 sequence (DNA): TGTGCCAGCAGAGTACTAGCGGGGGGGCCCAATGAGCAGTTCTTC.

This clone was counted once. One junction end does not reproduce the germline sequence, and a read error may be involved. DNA of the CDR3: TGTGCGAGTACCCCAGTCTCTAGCAATCAGCCCCAGCATTTT. Its protein product is CASTPVSSNQPQHF. This chain uses TRBV19 with TRBJ1-5; D is undetermined. The CDR3 spans 14 residues. Germline CDR1 and CDR2: LNHDA and SQIVND (reference sequence).

The genes are TRBV4-2 and TRBJ1-3; weak D call: TRBD1 (6 bases). From germline, CDR1 is LGHNA and CDR2 YNFKEQ. The CDR3 is 15 residues long. V was shortened by 2 bases and J by 0 bases, with 8 bases between the two germline ends. The CDR3 here is CASSQPDSSGNTIYF. The CDR3 nucleotides read TGTGCCAGCAGCCAACCGGACAGCTCTGGAAACACCATATATTTT.

The chain has TRBV6-6 and TRBJ1-2; D remains ambiguous. Germline CDR1 and CDR2: MNHNY and SVGAGI (reference sequence). The V and J ends lost 5 bases and 6 bases respectively, with 28 bases between them. CDR3 length: 18 amino acids. Here the CDR3 DNA reads TGTGCCAGCAGTCCCCTCGGGCAGGATGAGCGTAGCCGAAATGGCTACACCTTC. Protein sequence: CASSPLGQDERSRNGYTF.

The chain carries TRBV29-1 and TRBJ2-7, with 8 bases identical to TRBD1. The CDR3 is 13 residues long. Trimming took 1 base from V and 6 from J; bases not matched to a gene: 5. Germline-derived CDR1 and CDR2 are SQVTM and ANQGSEA. The CDR3 here is CSVEGQGIGEQYF. As DNA, the CDR3 is TGCAGCGTTGAAGGACAGGGGATAGGCGAGCAGTACTTC.

The rearrangement links TRBV6-4 to TRBJ2-3, with D perhaps TRBD1 or TRBD2 (5 bases each). This CDR3 comprises 13 residues. V was pared by 3 bases and J by 10 bases, with 14 bases between. Germline V gene sequence: CDR1 MRHNA, CDR2 SNTAGT. The CDR3 protein is CASSEVERGAQYF. For the CDR3, the DNA is TGTGCCAGCAGTGAAGTGGAACGGGGCGCGCAGTATTTT.

The V call is TRBV14, the J call TRBJ2-7; 9 bases are shared with TRBD1. Germline values: CDR1 SGHDN, CDR2 FVKESK. J gave up 2 bases and V 2 bases, and 10 bases lay outside the gene matches. The CDR3 covers 17 residues. Here the CDR3 reads CASSQIRDREIPYEQYF. The DNA for the CDR3 is TGTGCCAGCAGCCAAATCCGGGACAGGGAGATCCCCTACGAGCAGTACTTC.

This clone was seen once. The rearrangement uses TRBV2 and TRBJ1-5, with 10 nucleotides matching TRBD1. J was trimmed by 6 bases and V by 6 bases; bases with no gene match: 8. The CDR3 contains 15 residues. The germline CDR1 and CDR2 sequences are SNHLY and FYNNEI. In nucleotides, the CDR3 is TGTGCCAGCAGCCGGGACAGGGGCTTAGGTCAGCCCCAGCATTTT. Residues: CASSRDRGLGQPQHF.

The J gene is TRBJ1-2, the V gene TRBV27; D perhaps matches TRBD1 (5 bases). The germline gives CDR1 MNHEY, CDR2 SMNVEV (reference sequence). CDR3 size: 12 residues. V was pared by 8 bases and J by 4 bases, with 11 bases between. CDR3 protein: CASRGTSYGYTF. CDR3 bases: TGTGCCAGCCGAGGGACGTCCTATGGCTACACCTTC.

The gene calls are TRBV3-1 (or the pseudogene TRBV3-2) and TRBJ1-5, with D maybe TRBD1 (6 bases). The CDR3 contains 15 residues. The V and J ends lost 1 base and 7 bases respectively, with 14 bases between them. Germline V CDR1 and CDR2: LGHDT, YNNKEL (reference sequence). This chain's CDR3 is CASSQVGGMGQPQHF. For the CDR3, the DNA is TGTGCCAGCAGCCAAGTAGGGGGAATGGGACAGCCCCAGCATTTT.

This clone was picked up one time. This chain connects TRBV29-1 to TRBJ2-3; TRBD2 matches 8 bases. Per germline, CDR1 SQVTM and CDR2 ANQGSEA. This CDR3 spans 14 amino acids. Unmatched junction bases numbered 13, after V lost 7 bases and J lost 7 bases. CDR3 in amino acids: CSAVGTREGYTQYF. DNA for the CDR3: TGCAGCGCCGTCGGGACCCGGGAGGGGTATACGCAGTATTTT.

V is TRBV5-1 and J is TRBJ2-3, with 12 bases matching TRBD2. The CDR3 is 19 amino acids. V was pared by 0 bases and J by 6 bases, with 14 bases of the junction left unmatched. Germline V CDR1 and CDR2: SGHRS, YFSETQ. The CDR3 region has the DNA TGCGCCAGCAGCTTGGTCCCATTACTAGCGGGGGGCCTTCTGGATACGCAGTATTTT. Amino acid sequence: CASSLVPLLAGGLLDTQYF.

This rearrangement joins TRBV29-1 to TRBJ1-2, with TRBD1 as a possible D gene (5 bases). V lost 2 bases and J lost 5, with 9 bases in between. Germline values: CDR1 SQVTM, CDR2 ANQGSEA. This CDR3 region has 12 residues. CDR3 sequence reads: CSVEMGTYGYTF. The CDR3 bases are TGCAGCGTTGAAATGGGGACTTATGGCTACACCTTC.

V and J are TRBV18 and TRBJ1-2, with D possibly matching TRBD1 (5 bases). The V and J ends lost 3 bases and 4 bases respectively, with 18 bases between them. Germline CDR1 and CDR2: KGHSH and LQKENI. The CDR3 consists of 16 residues. Written as DNA, the CDR3 is TGTGCCAGCTCACCCTCAGTAGGAGGGGACGGCTATGGCTACACCTTC. Protein: CASSPSVGGDGYGYTF. The whole variable domain, filled in from reference TRBV18 and TRBJ1-2, reads NAGVMQNPRHLVRRRGQEARLRCSPMKGHSHVYWYRQLPEEGLKFMVYLQKENIIDESGMPKERFSAEFPKEGPSILRIQQVVRGDSAAYFCASSPSVGGDGYGYTFGSGTRLTVV.

The gene calls are TRBV21-1 and TRBJ1-5. TRBV21-1 constitutes a pseudogene. This CDR3 contains 17 residues. The CDR3, as DNA: TGTGCCAGCCCCCTGACGCCCCTGCTAGGTAGCAATCAGCCCCAGCATTTT. Translating it yields CASPLTPLLGSNQPQHF.

This clone was observed a handful of times. The rearrangement uses TRBV9 and TRBJ2-5; no firm D call. V lost 0 bases to trimming and J lost 5 bases, with 14 bases between them. The germline CDR1 and CDR2 sequences are SGDLS and YYNGEE. The length of the CDR3 is 15 residues. In DNA, the CDR3 is TGTGCCAGCAGCGTAGCTGGGTGGGCCAGGGAGACCCAGTACTTC. It is translated as CASSVAGWARETQYF.

This sequence joins TRBV29-1 and TRBJ2-7; D may be TRBD2 (5 bases). Germline CDR1 SQVTM, CDR2 ANQGSEA. The CDR3 extends over 14 amino acids. CDR3 region: CSFSGFGNSYEQYF. CDR3 coding DNA: TGCAGTTTTTCTGGATTCGGGAACTCCTACGAGCAGTACTTC.

The gene calls are TRBV11-2 and TRBJ2-2; D not resolved. With 5 bases removed from V and 0 bases from J, the gap between germline ends came to 10 bases. This CDR3 region has 15 residues. Germline values: CDR1 SGHAT, CDR2 FQNNGV. CDR3: CASSPRTANTGELFF. The CDR3 coding sequence is TGTGCCAGCAGCCCACGGACCGCGAACACCGGGGAGCTGTTTTTT. Full variable domain (missing parts from reference TRBV11-2 and TRBJ2-2): EAGVAQSPRYKIIEKRQSVAFWCNPISGHATLYWYQQILGQGPKLLIQFQNNGVVDDSQLPKDRFSAERLKGVDSTLKIQPAKLEDSAVYLCASSPRTANTGELFFGEGSRLTVL.

The chain links TRBV3-1 (or the pseudogene TRBV3-2) to TRBJ1-6; no definite D call. The CDR3 has 12 residues. Germline CDR1 and CDR2: LGHDT and YNNKEL (reference sequence). Trimming left V 1 base short and J 10 bases short, with 5 bases between. CDR3 amino acids: CASSQGESPLHF. DNA for the CDR3: TGTGCCAGCAGCCAAGGTGAATCACCCCTCCACTTT.

The V gene is TRBV27, the J gene TRBJ1-2; TRBD1 aligns across 8 bases. CDR1 and CDR2 from the germline V gene are MNHEY and SMNVEV (reference sequence). This CDR3 region has 13 residues. The V and J ends lost 3 bases and 8 bases, in that order; junction bases with no gene match: 5. Here the CDR3 DNA reads TGTGCCAGCAGTTTGGGGACAGGTCACGGCTACACCTTC. Protein product: CASSLGTGHGYTF.

The V call is TRBV7-2, the J call TRBJ1-5; D uncertain. The V and J ends lost 7 bases and 3 bases respectively, with 13 bases between them. Germline loops: CDR1 SGHTA, CDR2 FQGNSA. The CDR3 runs 14 residues. CDR3 residues: CASNVGTINQPQHF. Here the CDR3 DNA reads TGTGCCAGCAATGTGGGAACTATCAATCAGCCCCAGCATTTT.